Below, one T cell receptor (beta chain) is given with its context. Its antigen remains unknown. This sample was taken from a study of CD8 T cells in Susac syndrome. The RNA input was roughly 0.45 to 1 ug, and it was reverse transcribed with random hexamers. TCRdb called the immunoSEQ multiplex PCR reads again in MiXCR, with one record for every CDR3 protein. This table has some 450,000 distinct CDR3 sequences, around 83% appearing once. Sequencing of TCR beta was undertaken in CD8+ and CD4+ T cells derived from blood. Relapsing-remitting disease, either stable or active, was present in the multiple sclerosis controls, who were treatment-naive patients. Both CD4+ and CD8+ T cells were negatively isolated, and TEMRA cells underwent FACS enrichment. Study-wide results and limits: The TCR sequencing and HLA analysis in the study involved a relatively small number of individuals, as the study acknowledged.

The germline gives CDR1 SQVTM, CDR2 ANQGSEA. After removal of 6 bases from V and 4 bases from J, the junction contained 8 bases not matched to a gene. The CDR3 has 13 amino acids. The receptor was isolated from a human donor with multiple sclerosis. The sample comprised CD8+ T cells from PBMCs. The chain links TRBV29-1 to TRBJ1-1; 7 bases fit TRBD1. The CDR3 DNA reads as TGCAGCGTCAGGGGGGGCGATGTCACTGAAGCTTTCTTT. Protein product: CSVRGGDVTEAFF.